Each of the 20 T cell receptor beta chains below was sequenced from the same sample in a study of T cell responses to AZD1222 COVID-19 vaccine. The protocol was immunoSEQ multiplex PCR, while the TCRdb copy is restricted to in-frame clones and leaves out a portion. The table lists around 110,000 clones, 87% of them singletons, with 4.8% in the top ten. The sample was peripheral blood, taken 28 days after the second AZD1222 dose. These receptors came from an adult who received the AZD1222 COVID-19 vaccine.

This rearrangement joins TRBV7-9 to TRBJ2-7, with D uncertain. Looked up from germline, CDR1 is SEHNR and CDR2 is FQNEAQ (reference sequence). V was cut by 2 bases and J by 5 bases, with 19 bases left in between. CDR3 length equals 16 residues. CDR3 coding DNA: TGTGCCAGCAGCTTAAGGGTTCCGGACCCGGGCAACGAGCAGTACTTC. It is translated as CASSLRVPDPGNEQYF.

V usage is TRBV7-9 and J usage is TRBJ2-3, with 10 nucleotides matching TRBD1. V gave up 4 bases and J gave up 2 bases; unmatched junction bases: 12. This CDR3 region has 18 residues. Germline-derived CDR1 and CDR2 are SEHNR and FQNEAQ (reference sequence). The CDR3 here is CASSSSRDRGITTDTQYF. In DNA, the CDR3 is TGTGCCAGCAGCTCGTCCCGGGACAGGGGAATCACCACAGATACGCAGTATTTT.

This clone has just one count. The CDR3, as DNA: TGTGCCAGCAACCCCAGGGGGCGGACTGAAGCTTTCTTT. The encoded protein is CASNPRGRTEAFF. The chain recombines TRBV6-5 with TRBJ1-1; 8 bases fit TRBD1. The CDR3 is 13 amino acids. Looked up from germline, CDR1 is MNHEY and CDR2 is SVGAGI. V lost 7 bases and J lost 5; bases outside the gene matches: 6.

V and J are TRBV9 and TRBJ2-1; TRBD2 matches at 10 bases. CDR3 length: 16 residues. CDR1 is SGDLS, CDR2 YYNGEE, per germline. V lost 2 bases to trimming and J lost 4 bases; unmatched junction nucleotides: 6. CDR3 bases: TGTGCCAGCAGCGTTATAGCGGGGGGACTTTACAATGAGCAGTTCTTC. Protein sequence: CASSVIAGGLYNEQFF.

The rearrangement links TRBV7-2 to TRBJ2-7; TRBD2 aligns across 15 bases. The V gene end was trimmed by 4 bases and the J gene end by 3 bases; junction bases not matched to a gene: 4. Germline CDR1 reads SGHTA; CDR2 reads FQGNSA. CDR3 length: 16 residues. The CDR3 DNA reads TGTGCCAGCAGCTCCCCGGGACTAGCGGGGGGCTACGAGCAGTACTTC. Encoded protein: CASSSPGLAGGYEQYF.

The chain carries TRBV5-5 and TRBJ2-7, with D hard to call. Per germline, CDR1 SGHKS and CDR2 YYEKEE (reference sequence). This CDR3 has 14 residues. V shed 1 base and J shed 2 bases, with 10 bases lying between them. The CDR3, as DNA: TGTGCCAGCAGCTTGTACACAACCACCTACGAGCAGTACTTC. It codes for CASSLYTTTYEQYF. Based on the CDR3 plus reference TRBV5-5 and TRBJ2-7, the full variable domain is DAGVTQSPTHLIKTRGQQVTLRCSPISGHKSVSWYQQVLGQGPQFIFQYYEKEERGRGNFPDRFSARQFPNYSSELNVNALLLGDSALYLCASSLYTTTYEQYFGPGTRLTVT.

V and J are TRBV9 and TRBJ1-2; TRBD1 matches 9 bases. The trim removed 0 bases at V and 5 bases at J, leaving 2 bases unmatched. There are 14 residues in the CDR3. Germline CDR1 is SGDLS and CDR2 is YYNGEE. CDR3 region: CASSVGTGDYGYTF. Written as DNA, the CDR3 is TGTGCCAGCAGCGTAGGGACAGGGGATTATGGCTACACCTTC.

This chain links TRBV2 with TRBJ2-2; D not certain. V gave up 6 bases and J gave up 11 bases, with 7 bases separating them. The CDR3 runs to 10 residues. CDR1 and CDR2 from the germline V gene are SNHLY and FYNNEI. CDR3 bases: TGTGCCAGCAGAAGTTTAGAGCTGTTTTTT. It encodes CASRSLELFF.

CDR3 nucleotides: TGCGCCAGCAGTGAATTGGTCACCGGAGGAAGAGCTTTCTTT. It translates to CASSELVTGGRAFF. The chain recombines TRBV10-1 with TRBJ1-1; D is unresolved. The CDR3 spans 14 residues. Germline assignment: CDR1 WNHNN and CDR2 SYGVQD (reference sequence). Deletions cut 3 bases from V and 10 bases from J, with 18 bases between.

V usage is TRBV11-1 and J usage is TRBJ2-7, with 13 nucleotides matching TRBD2. In germline, CDR1 is SGHAT, CDR2 FQDESV (reference sequence). The junction had 5 bases not matched to a gene; V was cut back by 4 bases and J by 2 bases. The length of the CDR3 is 16 residues. The CDR3 spells CASSSRTSGGTYEQYF. CDR3 sequence (DNA): TGTGCCAGCAGCTCCCGGACTAGCGGGGGCACCTACGAGCAGTACTTC.

The J gene is TRBJ2-5, the V gene TRBV19; D perhaps matches TRBD1 (6 bases). With 10 bases removed from V and 5 bases from J, the gap between germline ends came to 26 bases. The CDR3 is 16 amino acids. CDR1 and CDR2 from the germline V gene are LNHDA and SQIVND (reference sequence). The CDR3 DNA sequence: TGTGCCACCAAGAACTGGGCGCAGGGGAAGGAGGAGACCCAGTACTTC. It encodes CATKNWAQGKEETQYF.

This clone was counted only a few times. This sequence joins TRBV5-1 and TRBJ1-3; D is perhaps TRBD1 (6 bases). Germline values: CDR1 SGHRS, CDR2 YFSETQ. This CDR3 has 15 residues. V lost 5 bases, J lost 8 bases, and 20 bases lay in between. The CDR3 DNA reads as TGCGCCAGCAGGTTCACGGACAGTCTTGCGGACACCATATATTTT. It specifies CASRFTDSLADTIYF.

The rearrangement links TRBV10-1 to TRBJ2-1; tentative D call: TRBD2 (6 bases). This CDR3 comprises 14 residues. Trimming pared 4 bases from V and 4 bases from J, leaving 11 bases between. From germline, CDR1 is WNHNN and CDR2 SYGVQD (reference sequence). CDR3 coding DNA: TGCGCCAGCAGTGGTAGCGGTCATTACAATGAGCAGTTCTTC. It encodes CASSGSGHYNEQFF.

The gene calls are TRBV10-3 and TRBJ2-7; possible D gene TRBD2, 6 bases. Germline lookup yields CDR1 ENHRY and CDR2 SYGVKD. The CDR3 runs 15 residues. V shed 6 bases and J shed 6 bases, with 21 bases lying between them. The CDR3 protein is CAIRGGLSEAFEQYF. CDR3 sequence (DNA): TGTGCCATCAGGGGGGGACTGTCGGAAGCCTTCGAGCAGTACTTC.

The chain employs TRBV7-6 and TRBJ1-4; D is possibly TRBD1 (5 bases). The germline V gene encodes CDR1 SGHVS and CDR2 FNYEAQ. V gave up 6 bases and J gave up 7 bases, with 12 bases separating them. The CDR3 totals 13 residues. The CDR3 region is CASRGEGSEKLFF. The CDR3, as DNA: TGTGCCAGCAGAGGGGAGGGCAGTGAAAAACTGTTTTTT.

The chain links TRBV16 to TRBJ2-5, with D maybe TRBD2 (5 bases). This CDR3 contains 16 residues. V was shortened by 0 bases and J by 2 bases, with 13 bases between the two germline ends. In germline, CDR1 is KGHSY, CDR2 FQNENV. DNA of the CDR3: TGTGCCAGCAGCCAATCAATAGAGGGTCGACAAGAGACCCAGTACTTC. As protein: CASSQSIEGRQETQYF.

The chain is built from TRBV5-5 and TRBJ2-7; 7 bases agree with TRBD1. Germline V gene lookup returns CDR1 SGHKS and CDR2 YYEKEE (reference sequence). The V segment lost 0 bases and the J segment 1 base; nucleotides outside the gene matches: 4. CDR3 size: 15 residues. The CDR3 loop reads CASSLDLTGSYEQYF. The CDR3, as DNA: TGTGCCAGCAGCTTGGATCTGACAGGGTCCTACGAGCAGTACTTC.

This chain joins TRBV28 and TRBJ2-1, with a tentative D call TRBD2 (7 bases). The V and J ends lost 5 bases and 7 bases respectively, with 12 bases between them. This CDR3 region has 13 residues. Germline loops: CDR1 MDHEN, CDR2 SYDVKM. CDR3 sequence reads: CASSGGGRNEQFF. The DNA for the CDR3 is TGTGCCAGCAGTGGGGGGGGCCGAAATGAGCAGTTCTTC.

V and J are TRBV19 and TRBJ1-1; 9 bases match TRBD1. Germline-derived CDR1 and CDR2 are LNHDA and SQIVND (reference sequence). This CDR3 contains 16 residues. Losses at the gene ends were 5 bases for V and 1 base for J; bases not matched to a gene: 8. CDR3 loop: CASSPIEGQGNTEAFF. The CDR3 DNA reads TGTGCCAGTAGTCCGATAGAGGGACAGGGGAACACTGAAGCTTTCTTT.

This clone occurred once. The chain is built from TRBV7-3 and TRBJ1-2; perhaps TRBD1 as D (5 bases). The germline V gene has CDR1 SGHTA and CDR2 FQGTGA. V dropped 2 bases and J dropped 7 bases, with 11 bases sitting between them. The length of the CDR3 is 13 residues. The CDR3 reads CASSLGQQGGYTF. CDR3 nucleotide sequence: TGTGCCAGCAGCTTAGGGCAGCAGGGTGGCTACACCTTC. Drawing the rest from reference TRBV7-3 and TRBJ1-2, the complete variable domain is GAGVSQTPSNKVTEKGKYVELRCDPISGHTALYWYRQSLGQGPEFLIYFQGTGAADDSGLPNDRFFAVRPEGSVSTLKIQRTERGDSAVYLCASSLGQQGGYTFGSGTRLTVV.